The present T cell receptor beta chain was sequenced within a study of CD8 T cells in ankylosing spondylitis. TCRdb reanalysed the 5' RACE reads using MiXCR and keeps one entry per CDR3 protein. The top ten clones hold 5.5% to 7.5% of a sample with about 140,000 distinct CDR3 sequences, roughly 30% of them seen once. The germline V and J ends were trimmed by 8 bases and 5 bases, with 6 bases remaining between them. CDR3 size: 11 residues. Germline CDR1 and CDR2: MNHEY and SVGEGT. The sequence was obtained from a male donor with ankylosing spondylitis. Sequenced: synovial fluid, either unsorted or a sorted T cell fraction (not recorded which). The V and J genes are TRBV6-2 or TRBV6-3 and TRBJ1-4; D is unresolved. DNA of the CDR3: TGTGCCAGCCAGAGGAATGAAAAACTGTTTTTT. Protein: CASQRNEKLFF.